This T cell receptor beta chain was found in a study of T-cell memory formation after mild COVID-19. Study outcomes and limitations: Contracting clones from day 15 to 85 had balanced CD4/CD8; later expanders favoured CD4+.

TCRdb re-analysed the 5' RACE reads in MiXCR, keeping a single row per CDR3 protein. The data contain 400,000 to 550,000 distinct CDR3 sequences, around 27% of them singletons. The CDR3 is made up of 15 amino acids. Germline CDR1 is GTSNPN and CDR2 is SVGIG (reference sequence). The V end was cut by 3 bases, the J end by 2 bases, with 15 bases between. Regarding this clonotype: Its matching antigen is unknown.

Sample: PBMCs or a T cell subset sorted from them (not recorded which). The source is an adult woman who had mild COVID-19 (a few samples of this study predate the infection). Cell type and time point are not known. The V and J genes are TRBV30 and TRBJ2-3; D gene ambiguous. The CDR3 here is CAWRNWVEYTDTQYF. The CDR3 nucleotides read TGTGCCTGGAGAAATTGGGTGGAGTACACAGATACGCAGTATTTT.